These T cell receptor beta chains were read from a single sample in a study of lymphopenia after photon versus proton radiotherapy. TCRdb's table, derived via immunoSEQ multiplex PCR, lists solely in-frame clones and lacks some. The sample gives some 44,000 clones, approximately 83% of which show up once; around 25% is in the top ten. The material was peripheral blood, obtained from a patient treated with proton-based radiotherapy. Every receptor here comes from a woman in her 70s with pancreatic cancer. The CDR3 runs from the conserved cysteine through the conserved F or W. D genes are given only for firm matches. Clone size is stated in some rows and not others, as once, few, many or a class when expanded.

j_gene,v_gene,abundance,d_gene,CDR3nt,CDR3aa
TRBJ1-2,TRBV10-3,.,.,TGTGCCATCAGTGAGGGAGAAGGGTTCAGCTACACCTTC,CAISEGEGFSYTF
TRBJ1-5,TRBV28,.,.,TGTGCCAGCAGTTTCGGGCAGGGGCTTCAGCCCCAGCATTTT,CASSFGQGLQPQHF
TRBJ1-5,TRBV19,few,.,TGTGCCAGTTCCGACAGACATCAAGGTCAGCCCCAGCATTTT,CASSDRHQGQPQHF
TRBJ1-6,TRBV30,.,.,TGTGCCTGGAAAAAGGGTTTCTATAATTCACCCCTCCACTTT,CAWKKGFYNSPLHF
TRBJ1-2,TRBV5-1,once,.,TGCGCCAGCAGCGAGGACAGTCACTATGGCTACACCTTC,CASSEDSHYGYTF
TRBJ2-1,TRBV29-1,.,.,TGCAGCGTTGGGTCCAAAGCGGCAGGGGATTACAATGAGCAGTTCTTC,CSVGSKAAGDYNEQFF
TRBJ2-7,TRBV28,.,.,TGTGCCAGCAGTCCGAGACTCCCCTACGAGCAGTACTTC,CASSPRLPYEQYF
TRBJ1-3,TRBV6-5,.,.,TGTGCCAGCAGTTACGGCAGCTCTGGAAACACCATATATTTT,CASSYGSSGNTIYF
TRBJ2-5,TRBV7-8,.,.,TGTGCCAGCAGCTTAACGGGGCCTAGCGAGACCCAGTACTTC,CASSLTGPSETQYF
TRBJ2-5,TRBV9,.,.,TGTGCCAGCAGCGTAGCGGGAGAGGGAGAGACCCAGTACTTC,CASSVAGEGETQYF
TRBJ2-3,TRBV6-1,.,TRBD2,TGTGCCAGCAGTGGTAGGACTAGCGGGACAGATACGCAGTATTTT,CASSGRTSGTDTQYF
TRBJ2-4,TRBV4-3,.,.,TGCGCCAGCAGCCAAGGGTTTCTAACGGAAGCCAAAAACATTCAGTACTTC,CASSQGFLTEAKNIQYF
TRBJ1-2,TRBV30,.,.,TGTGCCTGGAATTTGGGGGGAGGAGGCTATCGGGGCTACACCTTC,CAWNLGGGGYRGYTF
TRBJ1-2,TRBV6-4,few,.,TGTGCCAGCAGCCAGGAGGGCGGCGGTAGCTATGGCTACACCTTC,CASSQEGGGSYGYTF
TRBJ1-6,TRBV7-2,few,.,TGTGCCAGCAGCAGGACCCTTACTGATTCACCCCTCCACTTT,CASSRTLTDSPLHF
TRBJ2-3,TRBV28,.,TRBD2,TGTGCCAGCAGTTTATCGACTAGCGGCACAGATACGCAGTATTTT,CASSLSTSGTDTQYF
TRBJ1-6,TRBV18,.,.,TGTGCCAGCTCACCGCTATCAAATTCACCCCTCCACTTT,CASSPLSNSPLHF
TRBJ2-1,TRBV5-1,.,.,TGCGCCAGCAGCCCGTTGCAGGCCCCCGCGGCCAATGAGCAGTTCTTC,CASSPLQAPAANEQFF
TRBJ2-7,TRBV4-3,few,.,TGCGCCAGCAGCCAAGAAGGAGGGGGCACGTTCTACGAGCAGTACTTC,CASSQEGGGTFYEQYF
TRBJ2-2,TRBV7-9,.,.,TGTGCCAGCAGCTTAGAGGAGATCGGGGAGCTGTTTTTT,CASSLEEIGELFF
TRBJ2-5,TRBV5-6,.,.,TGTGCCAGCAGCCAGGGGGGTGTCCAAGAGACCCAGTACTTC,CASSQGGVQETQYF
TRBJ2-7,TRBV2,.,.,TGTGCCAGCAGTGAATACGGGGACGAGCTGTACGAGCAGTACTTC,CASSEYGDELYEQYF
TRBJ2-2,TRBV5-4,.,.,TGTGCCAGCAGCGAGGGATTTCCGTCCGGGGAGCTGTTTTTT,CASSEGFPSGELFF
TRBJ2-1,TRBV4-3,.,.,TGCGCCAGCAGCCAGTGGGAAGGGGGGCGGTCAGCCTACAATGAGCAGTTCTTC,CASSQWEGGRSAYNEQFF
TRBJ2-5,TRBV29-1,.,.,TGCAGCGTCGAATATTCCGGGGTAGAGACCCAGTACTTC,CSVEYSGVETQYF
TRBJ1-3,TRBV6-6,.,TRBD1,TGTGCCAGCAGTTACTCGACAGGGTCTGGAAACACCATATATTTT,CASSYSTGSGNTIYF
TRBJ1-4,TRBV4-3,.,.,TGCGCCAGCAGCCAAGGGGATAACAGGGTTCAAAAACTGTTTTTT,CASSQGDNRVQKLFF
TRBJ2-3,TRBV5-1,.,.,TGCGCCAGCAGCCCGGAAGGGGGCACAGATACGCAGTATTTT,CASSPEGGTDTQYF
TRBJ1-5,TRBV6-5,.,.,TGTGCCAGCAGTTACTCCCAGGGGAGGGGTCAGCCCCAGCATTTT,CASSYSQGRGQPQHF
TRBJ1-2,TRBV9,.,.,TGTGCCAGCAGCGAAGGACGGAGGGGTTCGGCTGGCTACACCTTC,CASSEGRRGSAGYTF
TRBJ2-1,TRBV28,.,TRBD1,TGTGCCAGCAGTTCGGGACAGCACGTTAGGGGCGATGAGCAGTTCTTC,CASSSGQHVRGDEQFF
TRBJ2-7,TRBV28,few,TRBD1,TGTGCCAGCAGTTTAGGGCAGGGGGCAAGGGAGCAGTACTTC,CASSLGQGAREQYF
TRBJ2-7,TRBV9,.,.,TGTGCCAGCAGCGAAAAACAGGGAGTTGGAGAGCAGTACTTC,CASSEKQGVGEQYF
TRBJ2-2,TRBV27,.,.,TGTGCCAGCAGACAACAAACGCTTAACACCGGGGAGCTGTTTTTT,CASRQQTLNTGELFF
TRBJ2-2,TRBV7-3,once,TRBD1,TGTGCCAGCAGCTTAATCGCGACAGGGGTTTCCGGGGAGCTGTTTTTT,CASSLIATGVSGELFF
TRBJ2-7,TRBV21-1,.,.,TGTGCCGTTCACCGGGACAGGTGCTACGAGCAGTACTTC,CAVHRDRCYEQYF
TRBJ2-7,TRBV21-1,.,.,TGTGCCAGCAGCAAAGAACGGGTGTCTAGCGGGAAGTCTGCCGAGCAGTACTTC,CASSKERVSSGKSAEQYF
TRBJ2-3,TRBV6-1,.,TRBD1,TGTGCCAGCAGTGACAGGGGGCCCGCAGATACGCAGTATTTT,CASSDRGPADTQYF
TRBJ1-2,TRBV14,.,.,TGTGCCAGCAGCCAAGGGTCGGCCAGAAACTATGGCTACACCTTC,CASSQGSARNYGYTF
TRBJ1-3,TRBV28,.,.,TGTGCCAGCACTTCACCAGGGTTAAATGGAAACACCATATATTTT,CASTSPGLNGNTIYF
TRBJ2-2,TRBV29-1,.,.,TGCAGCGTTGTATCCCCCACTACTCCTGGGGAGCTGTTTTTT,CSVVSPTTPGELFF
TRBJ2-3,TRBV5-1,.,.,TGCGCCAGCAGCTTGGTCCTGTCTAGCACAGATACGCAGTATTTT,CASSLVLSSTDTQYF
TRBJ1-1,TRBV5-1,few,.,TGCGCCAGCAGCTTGGGGGTAGAAGCTGAAGCTTTCTTT,CASSLGVEAEAFF